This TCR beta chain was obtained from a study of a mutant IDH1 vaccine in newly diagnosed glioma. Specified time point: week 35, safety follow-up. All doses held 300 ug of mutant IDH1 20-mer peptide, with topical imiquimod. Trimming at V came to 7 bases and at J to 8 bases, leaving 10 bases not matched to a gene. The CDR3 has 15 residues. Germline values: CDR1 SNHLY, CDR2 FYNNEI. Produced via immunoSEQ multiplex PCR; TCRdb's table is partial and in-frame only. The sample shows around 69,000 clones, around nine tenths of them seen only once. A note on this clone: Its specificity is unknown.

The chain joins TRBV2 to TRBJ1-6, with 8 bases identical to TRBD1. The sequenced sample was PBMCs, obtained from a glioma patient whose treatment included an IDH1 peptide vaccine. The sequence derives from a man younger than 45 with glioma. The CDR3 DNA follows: TGTGCCAGCACCCCACAAGGACAGGGCTATTCACCCCTCCACTTT. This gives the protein CASTPQGQGYSPLHF.